This T cell receptor (beta chain) came from a study of OX40 agonist ivuxolimab in advanced cancers. Assay used: immunoSEQ multiplex PCR; TCRdb lists only in-frame clones, some missing. The data contain around 56,000 clones, approximately 91% of them singletons. Germline V gene sequence: CDR1 MNHEY, CDR2 SVGAGI. The CDR3 spans 14 residues. With 2 bases removed from V and 5 bases from J, the gap between germline ends came to 9 bases. This chain connects TRBV6-5 to TRBJ2-2; D might be TRBD2 (6 bases). The specimen was CD4+ or CD8+ T cells sorted from blood, collected in a trial of the OX40 agonist ivuxolimab. The receptor comes from an adult with an advanced solid tumor such as melanoma, head and neck, liver or kidney cancer. Here the CDR3 reads CASSYRGGTGELFF. CDR3 DNA: TGTGCCAGCAGTTACAGAGGAGGGACCGGGGAGCTGTTTTTT.